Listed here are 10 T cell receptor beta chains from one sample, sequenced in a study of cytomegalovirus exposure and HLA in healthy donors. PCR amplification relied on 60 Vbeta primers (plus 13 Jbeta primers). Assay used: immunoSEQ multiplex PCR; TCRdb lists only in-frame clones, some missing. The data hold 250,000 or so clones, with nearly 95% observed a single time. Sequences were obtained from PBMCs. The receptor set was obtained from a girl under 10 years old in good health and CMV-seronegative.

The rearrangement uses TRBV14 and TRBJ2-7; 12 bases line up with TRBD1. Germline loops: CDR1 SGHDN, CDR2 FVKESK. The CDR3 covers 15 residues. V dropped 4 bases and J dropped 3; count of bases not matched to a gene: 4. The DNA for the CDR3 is TGTGCCAGCAGCCGCCGGGACAGGGGGCGCTACGAGCAGTACTTC. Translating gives CASSRRDRGRYEQYF.

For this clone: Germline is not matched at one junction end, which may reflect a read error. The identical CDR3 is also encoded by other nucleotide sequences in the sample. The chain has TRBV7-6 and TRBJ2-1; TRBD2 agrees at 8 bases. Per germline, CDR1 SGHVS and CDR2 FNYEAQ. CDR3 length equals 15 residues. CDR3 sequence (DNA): TGTGCCAGCAGCTTGGCCGGGGGGGGTTGGAATGAACAGTTCTTC. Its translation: CASSLAGGGWNEQFF.

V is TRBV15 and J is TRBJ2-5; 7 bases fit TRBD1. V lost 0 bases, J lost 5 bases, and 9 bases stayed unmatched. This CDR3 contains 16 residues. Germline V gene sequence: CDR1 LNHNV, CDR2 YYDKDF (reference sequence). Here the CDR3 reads CATSRDEGAEGETQYF. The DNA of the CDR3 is TGTGCCACCAGCAGAGACGAGGGGGCCGAGGGGGAGACCCAGTACTTC.

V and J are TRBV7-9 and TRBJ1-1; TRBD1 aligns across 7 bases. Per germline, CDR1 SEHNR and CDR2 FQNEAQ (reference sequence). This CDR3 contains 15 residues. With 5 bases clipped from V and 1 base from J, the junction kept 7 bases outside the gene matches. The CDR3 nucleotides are TGTGCCAGCAGCCACGCGACAGGGAGGAACACTGAAGCTTTCTTT. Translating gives CASSHATGRNTEAFF.

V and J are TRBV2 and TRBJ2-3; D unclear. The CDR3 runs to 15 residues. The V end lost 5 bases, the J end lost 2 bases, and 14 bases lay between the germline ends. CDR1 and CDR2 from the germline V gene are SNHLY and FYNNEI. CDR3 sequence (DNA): TGTGCCAGCAGTCAGAGAGATTACTACACAGATACGCAGTATTTT. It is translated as CASSQRDYYTDTQYF.

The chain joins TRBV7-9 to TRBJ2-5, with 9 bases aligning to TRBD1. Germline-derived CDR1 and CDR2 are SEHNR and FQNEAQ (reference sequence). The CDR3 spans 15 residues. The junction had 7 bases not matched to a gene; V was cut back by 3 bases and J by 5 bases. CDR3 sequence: CASSFPGQGDETQYF. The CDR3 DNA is TGTGCCAGCAGCTTCCCGGGACAGGGTGATGAGACCCAGTACTTC.

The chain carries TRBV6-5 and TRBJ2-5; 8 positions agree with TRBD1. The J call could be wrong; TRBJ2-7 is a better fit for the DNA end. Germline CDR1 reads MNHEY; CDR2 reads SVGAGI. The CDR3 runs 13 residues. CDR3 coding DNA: TGTGCCAGCAGGTGGACAGGGAGGTACGAGCAGTACTTC. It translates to CASRWTGRYEQYF.

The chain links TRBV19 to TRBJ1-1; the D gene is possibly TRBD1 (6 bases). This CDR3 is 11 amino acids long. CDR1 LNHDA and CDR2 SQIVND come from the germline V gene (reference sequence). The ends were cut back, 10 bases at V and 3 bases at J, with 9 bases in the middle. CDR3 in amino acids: CATYRDTEAFF. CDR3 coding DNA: TGTGCCACTTACAGGGACACTGAAGCTTTCTTT.

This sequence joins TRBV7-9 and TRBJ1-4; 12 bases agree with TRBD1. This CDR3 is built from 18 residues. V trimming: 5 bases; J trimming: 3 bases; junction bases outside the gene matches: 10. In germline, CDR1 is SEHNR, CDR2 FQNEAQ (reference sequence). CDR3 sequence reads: CASSLTGTGGVPNEKLFF. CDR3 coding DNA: TGTGCCAGCAGCCTGACCGGGACAGGGGGCGTCCCTAATGAAAAACTGTTTTTT.

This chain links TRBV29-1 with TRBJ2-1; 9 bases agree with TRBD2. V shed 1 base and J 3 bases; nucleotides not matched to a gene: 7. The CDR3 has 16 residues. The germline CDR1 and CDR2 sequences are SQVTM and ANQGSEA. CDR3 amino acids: CSVEGGAGGGYNEQFF. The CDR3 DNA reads TGCAGCGTTGAAGGGGGGGCGGGAGGGGGCTACAATGAGCAGTTCTTC.